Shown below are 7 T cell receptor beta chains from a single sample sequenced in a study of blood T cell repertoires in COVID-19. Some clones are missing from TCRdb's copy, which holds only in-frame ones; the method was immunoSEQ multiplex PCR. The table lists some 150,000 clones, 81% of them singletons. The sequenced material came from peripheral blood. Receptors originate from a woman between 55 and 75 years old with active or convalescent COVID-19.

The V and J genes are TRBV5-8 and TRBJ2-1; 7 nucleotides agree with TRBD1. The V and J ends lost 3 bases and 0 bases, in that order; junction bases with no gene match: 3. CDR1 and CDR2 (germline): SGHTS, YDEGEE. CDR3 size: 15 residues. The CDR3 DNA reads TGTGCCAGCAGCTCGGGACAGAGCTCCTACAATGAGCAGTTCTTC. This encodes CASSSGQSSYNEQFF.

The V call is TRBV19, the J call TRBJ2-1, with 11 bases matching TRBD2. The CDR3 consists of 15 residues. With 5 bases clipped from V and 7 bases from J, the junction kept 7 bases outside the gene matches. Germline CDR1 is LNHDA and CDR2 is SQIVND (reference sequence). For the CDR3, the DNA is TGTGCCAGTAGTGTTAGCGGGGGGGCCTCGAATGAGCAGTTCTTC. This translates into CASSVSGGASNEQFF.

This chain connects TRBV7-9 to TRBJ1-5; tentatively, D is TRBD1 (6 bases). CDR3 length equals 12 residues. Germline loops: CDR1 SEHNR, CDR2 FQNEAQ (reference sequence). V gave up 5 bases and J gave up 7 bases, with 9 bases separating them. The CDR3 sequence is CASSPGDQPQHF. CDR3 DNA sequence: TGTGCCAGCAGCCCAGGGGACCAGCCCCAGCATTTT.

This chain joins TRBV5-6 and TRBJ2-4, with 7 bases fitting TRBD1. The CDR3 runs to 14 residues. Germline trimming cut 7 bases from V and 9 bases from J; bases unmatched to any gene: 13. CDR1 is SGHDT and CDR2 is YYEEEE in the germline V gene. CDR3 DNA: TGTGCCAGCGGCCCGACGGGACAGTCGGCCATTCAGTACTTC. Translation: CASGPTGQSAIQYF.

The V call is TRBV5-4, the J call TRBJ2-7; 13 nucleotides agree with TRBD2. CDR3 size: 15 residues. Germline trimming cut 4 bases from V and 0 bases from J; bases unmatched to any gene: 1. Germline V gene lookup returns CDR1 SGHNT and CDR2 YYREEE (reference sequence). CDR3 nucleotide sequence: TGTGCCAGCAGCGGGACTAGCGGGGACTCCTACGAGCAGTACGTC. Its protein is CASSGTSGDSYEQYV.

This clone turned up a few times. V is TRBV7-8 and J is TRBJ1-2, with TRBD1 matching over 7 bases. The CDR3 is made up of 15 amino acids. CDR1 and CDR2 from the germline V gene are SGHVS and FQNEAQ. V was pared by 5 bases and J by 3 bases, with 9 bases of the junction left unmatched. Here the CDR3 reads CASSPPGQRHYGYTF. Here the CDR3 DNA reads TGTGCCAGCAGCCCACCGGGACAGAGACACTATGGCTACACCTTC.

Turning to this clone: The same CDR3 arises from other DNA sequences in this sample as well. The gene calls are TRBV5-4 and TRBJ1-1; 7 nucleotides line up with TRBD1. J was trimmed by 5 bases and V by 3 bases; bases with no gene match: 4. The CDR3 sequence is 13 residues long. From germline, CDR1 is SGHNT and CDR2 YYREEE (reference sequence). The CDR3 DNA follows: TGTGCCAGCAGCTCGACAGGGCTTACTGAAGCTTTCTTT. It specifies CASSSTGLTEAFF.